This T cell receptor (beta chain) emerged from a study of control samples from healthy donors and cancer patients. The CDR3 totals 15 residues. Germline CDR1 SGDLS, CDR2 YYNGEE. The V gene lost 3 bases and the J gene lost 4 bases, with 13 bases spanning the gap. Produced via immunoSEQ multiplex PCR; TCRdb's table is partial and in-frame only. The sample records 120,000 to 150,000 clones, approximately 88% being singletons. This receptor was identified in a man aged 30 to 45 in good health. This chain connects TRBV9 to TRBJ1-4, with D maybe TRBD1 (5 bases). Source material: blood. The CDR3 sequence is CASSGGTANNEKLFF. The CDR3 coding sequence is TGTGCCAGCAGCGGGGGGACCGCGAATAATGAAAAACTGTTTTTT.